This T cell receptor beta chain was profiled in a study of cytomegalovirus exposure and HLA in healthy donors. Study conclusions and caveats: The authors reported that TCR beta sequences could predict HLA-A and HLA-B alleles. These predictions were accurate for most subjects in the first cohort.

13 Jbeta primers and 60 Vbeta primers were used for the PCR. Profiling relied on immunoSEQ multiplex PCR, and the TCRdb table lists in-frame clones only, not all of them. The sample yields about 160,000 clones, around 80% seen once. Germline lookup yields CDR1 SGHTA and CDR2 FQGNSA. Trimming pared 7 bases from V and 4 bases from J, leaving 17 bases between. The CDR3 runs 14 residues. About this clone itself: Its antigen is still unknown.

The sequencing input was PBMCs. The rearrangement joins TRBV7-2 to TRBJ2-7, with D maybe TRBD1 (6 bases). The receptor comes from a man aged 18-30 years in good health and CMV-seronegative. The CDR3 here is CASMSTGGGYEQYF. For the CDR3, the DNA is TGTGCCAGCATGTCGACAGGAGGTGGGTACGAGCAGTACTTC.